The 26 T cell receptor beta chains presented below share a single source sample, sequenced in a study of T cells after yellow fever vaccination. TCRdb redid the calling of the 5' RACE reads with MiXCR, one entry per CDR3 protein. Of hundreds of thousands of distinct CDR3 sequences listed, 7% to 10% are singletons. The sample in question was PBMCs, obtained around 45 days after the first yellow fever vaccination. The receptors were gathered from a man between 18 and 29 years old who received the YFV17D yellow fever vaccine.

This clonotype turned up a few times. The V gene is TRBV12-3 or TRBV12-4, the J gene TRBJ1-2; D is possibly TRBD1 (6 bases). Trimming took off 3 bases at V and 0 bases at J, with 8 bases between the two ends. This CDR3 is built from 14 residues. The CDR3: CASSFGGSNYGYTF. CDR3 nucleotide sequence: TGTGCCAGCAGTTTCGGGGGCTCTAACTATGGCTACACCTTC.

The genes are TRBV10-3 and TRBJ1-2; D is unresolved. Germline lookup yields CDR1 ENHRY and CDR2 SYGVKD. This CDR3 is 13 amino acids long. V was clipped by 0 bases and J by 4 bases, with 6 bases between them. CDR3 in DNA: TGTGCCATCAGTGAGTCACGGGCCTATGGCTACACCTTC. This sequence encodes CAISESRAYGYTF.

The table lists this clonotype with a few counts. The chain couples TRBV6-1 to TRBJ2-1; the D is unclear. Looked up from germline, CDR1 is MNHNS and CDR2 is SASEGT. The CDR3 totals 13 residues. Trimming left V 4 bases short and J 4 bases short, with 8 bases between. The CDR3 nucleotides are TGTGCCAGCAGTGGGGAAGAGTACAATGAGCAGTTCTTC. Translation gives CASSGEEYNEQFF.

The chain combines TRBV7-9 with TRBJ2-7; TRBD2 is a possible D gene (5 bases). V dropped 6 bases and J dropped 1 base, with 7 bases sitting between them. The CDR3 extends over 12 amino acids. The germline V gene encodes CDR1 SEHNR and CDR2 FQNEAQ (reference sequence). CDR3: CASREESYEQYF. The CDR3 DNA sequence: TGTGCCAGCAGGGAGGAATCCTACGAGCAGTACTTC.

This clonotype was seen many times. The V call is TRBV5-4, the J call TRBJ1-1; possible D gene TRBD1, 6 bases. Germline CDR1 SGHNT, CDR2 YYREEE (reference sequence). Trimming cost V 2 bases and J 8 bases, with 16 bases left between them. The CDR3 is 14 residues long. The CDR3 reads CASSLRDFGGEAFF. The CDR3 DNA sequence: TGTGCCAGCAGCTTAAGGGACTTCGGGGGCGAAGCTTTCTTT.

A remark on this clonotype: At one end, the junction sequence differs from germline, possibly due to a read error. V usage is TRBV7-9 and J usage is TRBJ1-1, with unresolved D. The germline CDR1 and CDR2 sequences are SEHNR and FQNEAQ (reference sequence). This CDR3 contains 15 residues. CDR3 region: CASSLSYGVNTEAFF. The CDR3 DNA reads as TGTGCCAGCAGCTTATCCTACGGTGTTAACACTGAAGCCTTCTTT.

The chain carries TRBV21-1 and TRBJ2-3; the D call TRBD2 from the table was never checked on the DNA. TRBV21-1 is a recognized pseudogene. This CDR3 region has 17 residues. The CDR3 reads CASSKDPSGGKFYTQYF. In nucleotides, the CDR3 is TGTGCCAGCAGCAAAGACCCTAGCGGGGGGAAGTTTTATACGCAGTATTTT.

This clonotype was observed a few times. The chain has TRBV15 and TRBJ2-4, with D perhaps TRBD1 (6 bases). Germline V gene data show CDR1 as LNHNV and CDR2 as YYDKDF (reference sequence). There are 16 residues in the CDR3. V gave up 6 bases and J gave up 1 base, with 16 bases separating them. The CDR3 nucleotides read TGTGCCACCAGAGCGAGTCAGGGGCAGGCCAAAAACATTCAGTACTTC. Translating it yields CATRASQGQAKNIQYF.

The CDR3 protein is CSARRPNQPQHF. Here the CDR3 DNA reads TGCAGTGCTAGACGGCCAAATCAGCCCCAGCATTTT. V usage is TRBV20-1 and J usage is TRBJ1-5; D gene unclear. V lost 2 bases to trimming and J lost 4 bases, with 6 bases between them. Germline V gives CDR1 DFQATT, CDR2 SNEGSKA (reference sequence). This CDR3 comprises 12 residues.

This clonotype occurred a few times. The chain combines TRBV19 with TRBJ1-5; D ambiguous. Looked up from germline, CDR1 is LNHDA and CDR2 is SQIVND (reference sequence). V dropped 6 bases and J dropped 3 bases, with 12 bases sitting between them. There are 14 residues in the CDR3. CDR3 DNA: TGTGCCAGTAGGAGGGATTCGACCAATCAGCCCCAGCATTTT. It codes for CASRRDSTNQPQHF.

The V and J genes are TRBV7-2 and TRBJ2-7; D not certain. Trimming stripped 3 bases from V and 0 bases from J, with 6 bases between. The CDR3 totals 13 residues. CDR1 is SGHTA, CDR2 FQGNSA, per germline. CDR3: CASSLTNSYEQYV. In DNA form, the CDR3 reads TGTGCCAGCAGCTTGACGAACTCCTACGAGCAGTACGTC.

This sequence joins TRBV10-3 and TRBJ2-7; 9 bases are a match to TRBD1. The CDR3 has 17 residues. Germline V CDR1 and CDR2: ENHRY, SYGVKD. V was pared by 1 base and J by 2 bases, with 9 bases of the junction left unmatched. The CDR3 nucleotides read TGTGCCATCAGTGAGTTACCTGGGGGACAGGGTACCTACGAGCAGTACTTC. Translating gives CAISELPGGQGTYEQYF.

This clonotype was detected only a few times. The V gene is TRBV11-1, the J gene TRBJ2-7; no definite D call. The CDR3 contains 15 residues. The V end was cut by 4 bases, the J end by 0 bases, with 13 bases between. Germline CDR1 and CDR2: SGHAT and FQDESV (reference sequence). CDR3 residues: CASSSSHSASYEQYF. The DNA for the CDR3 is TGTGCCAGCAGCTCCTCACACTCGGCCTCCTACGAGCAGTACTTC.

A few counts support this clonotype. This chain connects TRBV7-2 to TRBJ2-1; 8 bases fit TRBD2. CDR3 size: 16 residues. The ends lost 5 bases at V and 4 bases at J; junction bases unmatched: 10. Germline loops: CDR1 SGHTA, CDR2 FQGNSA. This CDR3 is CASSLGGSGGYNEQFF. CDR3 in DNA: TGTGCCAGCAGCCTAGGTGGAAGCGGGGGATACAATGAGCAGTTCTTC.

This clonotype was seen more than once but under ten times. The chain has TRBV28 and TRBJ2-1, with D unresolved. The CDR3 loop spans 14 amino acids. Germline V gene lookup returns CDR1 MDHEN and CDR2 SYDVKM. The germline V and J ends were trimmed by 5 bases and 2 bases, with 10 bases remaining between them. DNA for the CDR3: TGTGCCAGCAGTACCCGGACGGCCTACAATGAGCAGTTCTTC. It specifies CASSTRTAYNEQFF.

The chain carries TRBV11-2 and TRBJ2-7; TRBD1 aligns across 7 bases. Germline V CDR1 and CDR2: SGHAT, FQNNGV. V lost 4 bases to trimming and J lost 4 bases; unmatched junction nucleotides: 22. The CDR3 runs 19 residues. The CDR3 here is CASSSLLTETGIRLYEQYF. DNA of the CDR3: TGTGCCAGCAGCTCTCTACTTACCGAGACAGGGATACGGTTGTACGAGCAGTACTTC.

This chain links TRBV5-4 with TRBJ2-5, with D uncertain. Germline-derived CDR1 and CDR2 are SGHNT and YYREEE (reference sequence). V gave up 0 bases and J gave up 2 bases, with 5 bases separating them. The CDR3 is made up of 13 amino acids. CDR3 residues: CASSLEIQETQYF. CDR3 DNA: TGTGCCAGCAGCTTGGAGATACAAGAGACCCAGTACTTC.

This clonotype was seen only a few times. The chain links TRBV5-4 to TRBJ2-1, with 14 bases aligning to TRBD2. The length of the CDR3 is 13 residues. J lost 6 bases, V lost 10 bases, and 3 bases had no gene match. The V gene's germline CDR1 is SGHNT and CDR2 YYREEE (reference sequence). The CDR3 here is CAAGTSGGNEQFF. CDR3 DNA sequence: TGTGCCGCCGGGACTAGCGGGGGCAATGAGCAGTTCTTC.

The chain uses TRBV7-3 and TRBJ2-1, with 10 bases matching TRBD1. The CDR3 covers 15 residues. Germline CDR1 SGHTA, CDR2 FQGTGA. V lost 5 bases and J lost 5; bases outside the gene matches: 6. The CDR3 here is CASSQGQGLNNEQFF. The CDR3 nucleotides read TGTGCCAGCAGCCAGGGACAGGGGTTAAACAATGAGCAGTTCTTC.

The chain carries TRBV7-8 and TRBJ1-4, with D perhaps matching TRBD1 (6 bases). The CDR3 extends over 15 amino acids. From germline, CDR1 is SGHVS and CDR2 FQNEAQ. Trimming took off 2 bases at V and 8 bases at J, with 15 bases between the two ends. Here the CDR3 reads CASSLLSGGREKLFF. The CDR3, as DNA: TGTGCCAGCAGCTTATTATCGGGGGGCCGGGAAAAACTGTTTTTT.

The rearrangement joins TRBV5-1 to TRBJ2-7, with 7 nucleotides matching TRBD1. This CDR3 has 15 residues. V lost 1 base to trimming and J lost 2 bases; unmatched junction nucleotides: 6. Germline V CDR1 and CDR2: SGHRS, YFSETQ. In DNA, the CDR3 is TGCGCCAGCAGCTTGCGGTTTCAGGGGGCCTACGAGCAGTACTTC. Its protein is CASSLRFQGAYEQYF.

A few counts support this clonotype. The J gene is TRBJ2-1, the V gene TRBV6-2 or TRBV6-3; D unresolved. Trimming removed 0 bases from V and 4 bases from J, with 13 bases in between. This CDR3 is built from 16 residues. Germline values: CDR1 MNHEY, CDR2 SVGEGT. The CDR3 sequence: CASSYSTIRQYNEQFF. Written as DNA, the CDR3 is TGTGCCAGCAGTTACTCGACCATCCGTCAATACAATGAGCAGTTCTTC.

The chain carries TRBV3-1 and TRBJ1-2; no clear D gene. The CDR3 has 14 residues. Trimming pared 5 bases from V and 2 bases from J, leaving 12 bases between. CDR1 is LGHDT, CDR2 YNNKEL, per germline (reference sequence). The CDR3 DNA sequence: TGTGCCAGCAGCTCCGGTCGGGAGAACTATGGCTACACCTTC. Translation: CASSSGRENYGYTF.

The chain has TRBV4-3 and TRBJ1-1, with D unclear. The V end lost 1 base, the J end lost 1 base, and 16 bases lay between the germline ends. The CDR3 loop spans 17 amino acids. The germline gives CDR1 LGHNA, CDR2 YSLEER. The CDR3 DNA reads TGCGCCAGCAGCCAAGGTGGGTGGTTTGAGAGGAACACTGAAGCTTTCTTT. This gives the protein CASSQGGWFERNTEAFF.

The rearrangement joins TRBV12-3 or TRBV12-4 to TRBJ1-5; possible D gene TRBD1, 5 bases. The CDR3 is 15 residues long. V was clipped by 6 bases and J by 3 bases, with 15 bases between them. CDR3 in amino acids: CASSRAGYTNQPQHF. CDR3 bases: TGTGCCAGCAGCCGGGCAGGGTATACCAATCAGCCCCAGCATTTT.

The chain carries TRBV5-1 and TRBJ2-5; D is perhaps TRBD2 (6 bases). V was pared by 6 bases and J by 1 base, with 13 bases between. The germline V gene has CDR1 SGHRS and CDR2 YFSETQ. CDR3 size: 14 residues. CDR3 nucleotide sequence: TGCGCCAGCACCCTCGGAGGGGTCCAAGAGACCCAGTACTTC. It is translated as CASTLGGVQETQYF.